These T cell receptor beta chains were read from a single sample in a study of cytomegalovirus exposure and HLA in healthy donors. TCRdb keeps only in-frame clones here, not all; method: immunoSEQ multiplex PCR. The table records around 130,000 clones, around 74% of them present only once. Sequenced input: PBMCs. The origin of the receptors is a man aged 25-45 years in good health and CMV-seronegative. Both conserved end residues are trimmed from each CDR3.

12	TRBJ1-1	TRBV7-6	ASSLGDRGTEAF
13	TRBJ2-1	TRBV13	ASSPHGTASNEQF
11	TRBJ2-4	TRBV29-1	SGKTGAENIQY
11	TRBJ2-3	TRBV10-1	ASTEFCTDTQY
12	TRBJ2-1	TRBV7-3	ASSSGLAYNEQF
14	TRBJ2-5	TRBV30	AWSDGLLGVGETQY
13	TRBJ1-2	TRBV4-2	ASSQEGGTGYGYT
15	TRBJ1-1	TRBV27	ASSLWPPQGARTEAF
13	TRBJ1-6	TRBV7-3	ASSEGQGGSSPLH
10	TRBJ1-2	TRBV28	ATDWGGSGYT
12	TRBJ2-7	TRBV7-8	ASSSLTGLYEQY
14	TRBJ2-1	TRBV4-3	ASSQIAGGEDNEQF
14	TRBJ2-2	TRBV9	ASSVGGTANTGELF
14	TRBJ2-1	TRBV28	ASSRLAGVEANEQF